Below, 4 T cell receptor beta chains from the same sample are listed, as sequenced in a study of blood T cell repertoires in COVID-19. TCRdb's copy holds only in-frame clones and misses some; the assay was immunoSEQ multiplex PCR. Among more than 100,000 clones listed, 65% to 85% were seen once. Sequenced material: PBMCs or T cells enriched from blood (not recorded which). These receptors originate from a woman in her thirties who had recovered from COVID-19.

The rearrangement uses TRBV5-4 and TRBJ2-7; the D gene is possibly TRBD1 (6 bases). V dropped 0 bases and J dropped 7 bases, with 20 bases sitting between them. CDR1 is SGHNT, CDR2 YYREEE, per germline (reference sequence). The CDR3 has 16 amino acids. The CDR3 DNA is TGTGCCAGCAGCTTGGCCCCGACAGGTTCAAGGGAGGAGCAGTACTTC. Its translation: CASSLAPTGSREEQYF.

The chain links TRBV18 to TRBJ1-4; D ambiguous. The CDR3 spans 14 residues. Germline CDR1 KGHSH, CDR2 LQKENI. Trimming pared 3 bases from V and 6 bases from J, leaving 11 bases between. The CDR3 DNA follows: TGTGCCAGCTCACCCACAGAAGCCTATGAAAAACTGTTTTTT. It encodes CASSPTEAYEKLFF.

In this sample, this clone turned up once. This rearrangement joins TRBV28 to TRBJ2-7; D might be TRBD2 (6 bases). Looked up from germline, CDR1 is MDHEN and CDR2 is SYDVKM. The V end lost 3 bases, the J end lost 7 bases, and 19 bases lay between the germline ends. This CDR3 contains 15 residues. The CDR3 DNA is TGTGCCAGCAGTTTTTCGGAGGGCCGGTTTCGGGAGCAGTACTTC. Translation gives CASSFSEGRFREQYF.

This clone was observed once. The chain joins TRBV5-1 to TRBJ2-1; TRBD1 matches at 9 bases. V trimming: 4 bases; J trimming: 8 bases; junction bases outside the gene matches: 7. This CDR3 comprises 14 residues. The germline V gene encodes CDR1 SGHRS and CDR2 YFSETQ. DNA for the CDR3: TGCGCCAGCAGCGCCGGGACAGGGTGGGATGAGCAGTTCTTC. This translates into CASSAGTGWDEQFF.